The clone carrying this T cell receptor (beta chain) showed up just a few times. Its antigen remains unknown. The sample is drawn from a study of identical twins. Study conclusions and caveats: The analysis was cross-sectional rather than longitudinal within donors.

Each CDR3 protein gets one entry after TCRdb re-called the 5' RACE reads with MiXCR. The data show 400,000 to 650,000 distinct CDR3 sequences, 20% to 25% seen once. Per the germline V gene, CDR1 is MNHEY and CDR2 is SVGAGI. The CDR3 is 16 residues long. Trimming cost V 4 bases and J 3 bases; bases outside gene matches: 5. All donors comprised healthy Caucasians. These data were also reused for a study on T cells expressing NK-cell markers.

Source material: CD4+ T cells sorted from blood. The chain has TRBV6-5 and TRBJ2-3; 12 bases align to TRBD2. This TCR was sampled from a woman aged 18-29 years in good health. The CDR3 loop reads CASSSLAGGMTDTQYF. The DNA for the CDR3 is TGTGCCAGCAGTTCCCTAGCGGGGGGGATGACAGATACGCAGTATTTT.